The 7 T cell receptor beta chains below come from one sample, sequenced in a study of cytomegalovirus exposure and HLA in healthy donors. Primers: 60 Vbeta forward and 13 Jbeta reverse. Produced via immunoSEQ multiplex PCR; TCRdb's table is partial and in-frame only. The data hold 55,000 to 80,000 clones, with around 70% observed a single time. The specimen sequenced was PBMCs. These receptors were obtained from a man in his forties or fifties in good health and CMV-seropositive.

For the CDR3, the DNA is TGCGCCAGCAGCCAAGGGGCGGGACAGGTTTATTCCTACGAGCAGTACTTC. Translating it yields CASSQGAGQVYSYEQYF. This chain joins TRBV4-1 and TRBJ2-5, with TRBD1 identical over 8 bases. The DNA end lines up better with TRBJ2-7; the J call may be wrong. The CDR3 length is 17 residues. Germline lookup yields CDR1 MGHRA and CDR2 YSYEKL.

This clone was observed a few times. The CDR3 here is CASGRTGVGDQYF. Written as DNA, the CDR3 is TGTGCTAGTGGCCGGACAGGGGTTGGGGACCAGTACTTC. This chain connects TRBV12-5 to TRBJ2-5; 9 positions agree with TRBD1. The germline CDR1 and CDR2 sequences are LGHNT and FRNRAP. J lost 10 bases, V lost 6 bases, and 9 bases had no gene match. This CDR3 region has 13 residues.

The chain uses TRBV5-1 and TRBJ1-1; D gene uncertain. V lost 0 bases and J lost 6, with 9 bases in between. Per germline, CDR1 SGHRS and CDR2 YFSETQ. The CDR3 has 13 residues. Here the CDR3 DNA reads TGCGCCAGCAGCTTGGAGCCGACTTCTGAAGCTTTCTTT. Amino acid sequence: CASSLEPTSEAFF.

The chain is built from TRBV6-1 and TRBJ2-7, with TRBD1 as a possible D gene (5 bases). Trimming removed 2 bases from V and 3 bases from J, with 17 bases in between. This CDR3 has 16 residues. Germline loops: CDR1 MNHNS, CDR2 SASEGT. CDR3 DNA sequence: TGTGCCAGCAGTGAATTTTTGAGCGCAGGGCGCTACGAGCAGTACTTC. Amino acids: CASSEFLSAGRYEQYF.

This clone was seen a few times. The gene calls are TRBV28 and TRBJ1-2; 9 bases are shared with TRBD1. Unmatched junction bases numbered 3, after V lost 3 bases and J lost 7 bases. The CDR3 loop spans 13 amino acids. Germline-derived CDR1 and CDR2 are MDHEN and SYDVKM. The CDR3 loop is CASSFGTGFGYTF. CDR3 coding DNA: TGTGCCAGCAGTTTCGGGACAGGGTTTGGCTACACCTTC.

The rearrangement joins TRBV6-5 to TRBJ2-1; 7 nucleotides match TRBD1. This CDR3 is built from 13 residues. Germline V CDR1 and CDR2: MNHEY, SVGAGI. J gave up 7 bases and V 6 bases, and 6 bases lay outside the gene matches. DNA of the CDR3: TGTGCCAGCAGCCCAGACAGGGTAAATGAGCAGTTCTTC. Protein: CASSPDRVNEQFF.

The rearrangement links TRBV7-9 to TRBJ2-1; 7 bases match TRBD1. The ends lost 4 bases at V and 6 bases at J; junction bases unmatched: 6. Germline V CDR1 and CDR2: SEHNR, FQNEAQ (reference sequence). CDR3 length: 14 amino acids. The DNA of the CDR3 is TGTGCCAGCAGCTCAATCCGACAGGGCAATGAGCAGTTCTTC. This translates into CASSSIRQGNEQFF.